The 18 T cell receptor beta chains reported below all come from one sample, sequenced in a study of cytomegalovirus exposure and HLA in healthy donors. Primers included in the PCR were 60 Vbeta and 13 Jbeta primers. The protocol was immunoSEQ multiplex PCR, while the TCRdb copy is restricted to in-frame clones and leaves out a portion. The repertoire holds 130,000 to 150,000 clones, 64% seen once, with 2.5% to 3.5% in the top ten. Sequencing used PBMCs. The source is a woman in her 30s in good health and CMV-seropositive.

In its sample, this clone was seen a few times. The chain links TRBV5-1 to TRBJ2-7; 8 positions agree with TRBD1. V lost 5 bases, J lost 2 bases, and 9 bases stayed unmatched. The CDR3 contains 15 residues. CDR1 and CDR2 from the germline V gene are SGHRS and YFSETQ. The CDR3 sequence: CASSPRGTGAYEQYF. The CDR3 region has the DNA TGCGCCAGCAGTCCCCGTGGGACAGGAGCCTACGAGCAGTACTTC.

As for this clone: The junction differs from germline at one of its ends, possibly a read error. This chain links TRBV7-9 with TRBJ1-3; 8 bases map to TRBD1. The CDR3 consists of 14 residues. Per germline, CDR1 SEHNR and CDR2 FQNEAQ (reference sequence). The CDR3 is CASTLTGGGNTIYF. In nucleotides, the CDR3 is TGTGCCAGCACCTTAACAGGGGGAGGAAACACCATATATTTT.

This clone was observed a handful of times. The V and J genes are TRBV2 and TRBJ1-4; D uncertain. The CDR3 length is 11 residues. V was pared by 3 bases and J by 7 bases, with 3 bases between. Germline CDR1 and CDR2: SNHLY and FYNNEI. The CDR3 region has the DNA TGTGCCAGCAGTGATAGTGAAAAACTGTTTTTT. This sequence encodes CASSDSEKLFF.

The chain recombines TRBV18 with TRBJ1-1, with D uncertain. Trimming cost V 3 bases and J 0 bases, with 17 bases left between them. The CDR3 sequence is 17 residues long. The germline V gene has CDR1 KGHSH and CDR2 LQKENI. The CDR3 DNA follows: TGTGCCAGCTCACCTGGGCAGATCATCCTAATGAACACTGAAGCTTTCTTT. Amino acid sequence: CASSPGQIILMNTEAFF. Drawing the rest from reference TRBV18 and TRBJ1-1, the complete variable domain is NAGVMQNPRHLVRRRGQEARLRCSPMKGHSHVYWYRQLPEEGLKFMVYLQKENIIDESGMPKERFSAEFPKEGPSILRIQQVVRGDSAAYFCASSPGQIILMNTEAFFGQGTRLTVV.

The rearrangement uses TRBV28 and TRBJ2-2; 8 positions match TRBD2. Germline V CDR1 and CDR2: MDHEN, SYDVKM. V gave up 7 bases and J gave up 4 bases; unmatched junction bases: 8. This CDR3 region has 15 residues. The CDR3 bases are TGTGCCAGCACCTCGGGGGGGCGGAGCACCGGGGAGCTGTTTTTT. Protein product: CASTSGGRSTGELFF.

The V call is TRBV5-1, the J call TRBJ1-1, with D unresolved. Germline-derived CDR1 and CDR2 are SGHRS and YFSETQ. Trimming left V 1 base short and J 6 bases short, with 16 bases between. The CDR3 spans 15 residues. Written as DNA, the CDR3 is TGCGCCAGCAGCTTGTTTCTTACCAGACACGCTGAAGCTTTCTTT. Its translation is CASSLFLTRHAEAFF.

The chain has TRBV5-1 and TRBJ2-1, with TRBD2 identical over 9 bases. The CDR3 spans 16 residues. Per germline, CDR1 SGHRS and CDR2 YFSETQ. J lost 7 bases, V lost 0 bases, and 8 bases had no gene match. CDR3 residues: CASSLAASGTLNEQFF. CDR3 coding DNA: TGCGCCAGCAGCTTGGCGGCTAGCGGGACGTTGAATGAGCAGTTCTTC.

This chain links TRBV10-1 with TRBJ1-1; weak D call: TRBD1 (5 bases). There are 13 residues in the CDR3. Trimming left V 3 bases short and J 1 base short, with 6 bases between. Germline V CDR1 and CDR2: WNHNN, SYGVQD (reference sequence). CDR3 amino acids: CASSDRANTEAFF. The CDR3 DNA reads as TGCGCCAGCAGTGACAGGGCGAACACTGAAGCTTTCTTT.

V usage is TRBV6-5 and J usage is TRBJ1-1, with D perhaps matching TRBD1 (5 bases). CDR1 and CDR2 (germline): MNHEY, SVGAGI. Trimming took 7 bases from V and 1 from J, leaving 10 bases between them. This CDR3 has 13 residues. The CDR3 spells CASTSDRNTEAFF. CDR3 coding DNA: TGTGCCAGCACCTCCGACAGGAACACTGAAGCTTTCTTT.

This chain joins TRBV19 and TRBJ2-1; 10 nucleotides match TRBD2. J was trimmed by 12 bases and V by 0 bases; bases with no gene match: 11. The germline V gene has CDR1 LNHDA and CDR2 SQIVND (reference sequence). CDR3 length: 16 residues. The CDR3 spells CASSIEFGLAGVRQFF. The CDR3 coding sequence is TGTGCCAGTAGTATAGAGTTCGGGCTAGCGGGAGTGCGGCAGTTCTTC. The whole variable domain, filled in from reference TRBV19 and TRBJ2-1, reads DGGITQSPKYLFRKEGQNVTLSCEQNLNHDAMYWYRQDPGQGLRLIYYSQIVNDFQKGDIAEGYSVSREKKESFPLTVTSAQKNPTAFYLCASSIEFGLAGVRQFFGPGTRLTVL.

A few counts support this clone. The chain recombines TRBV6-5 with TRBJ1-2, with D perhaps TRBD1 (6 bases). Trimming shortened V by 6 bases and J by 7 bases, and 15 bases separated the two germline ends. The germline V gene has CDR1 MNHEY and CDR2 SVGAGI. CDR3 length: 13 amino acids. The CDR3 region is CASSPDSSGGYTF. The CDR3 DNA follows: TGTGCCAGCAGCCCGGACAGTTCTGGTGGCTACACCTTC.

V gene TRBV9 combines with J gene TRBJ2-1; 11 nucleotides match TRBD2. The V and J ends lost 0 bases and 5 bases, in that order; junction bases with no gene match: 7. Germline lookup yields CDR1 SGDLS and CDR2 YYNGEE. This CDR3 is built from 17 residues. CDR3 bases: TGTGCCAGCAGCGTAGTAACTAGCGGGAGAATGGACAATGAGCAGTTCTTC. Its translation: CASSVVTSGRMDNEQFF.

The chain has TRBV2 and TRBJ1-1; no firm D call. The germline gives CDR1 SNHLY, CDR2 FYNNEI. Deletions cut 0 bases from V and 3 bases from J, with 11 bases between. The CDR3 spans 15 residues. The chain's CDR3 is CASSEAPSGDTEAFF. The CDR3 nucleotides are TGTGCCAGCAGTGAAGCGCCCAGCGGGGACACTGAAGCTTTCTTT.

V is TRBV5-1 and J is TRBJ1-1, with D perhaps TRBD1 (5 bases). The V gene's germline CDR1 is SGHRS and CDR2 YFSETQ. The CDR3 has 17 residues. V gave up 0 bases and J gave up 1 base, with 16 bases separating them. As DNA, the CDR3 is TGCGCCAGCAGCTTGGGGGGCCTTGGGCCCTCGAACACTGAAGCTTTCTTT. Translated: CASSLGGLGPSNTEAFF.

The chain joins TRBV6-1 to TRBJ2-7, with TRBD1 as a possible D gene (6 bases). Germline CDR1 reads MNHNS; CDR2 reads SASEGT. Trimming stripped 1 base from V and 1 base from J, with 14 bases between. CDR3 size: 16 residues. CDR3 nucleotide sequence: TGTGCCAGCAGTGAAGAAGGTCAGGGGATATCCTACGAGCAGTACTTC. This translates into CASSEEGQGISYEQYF.

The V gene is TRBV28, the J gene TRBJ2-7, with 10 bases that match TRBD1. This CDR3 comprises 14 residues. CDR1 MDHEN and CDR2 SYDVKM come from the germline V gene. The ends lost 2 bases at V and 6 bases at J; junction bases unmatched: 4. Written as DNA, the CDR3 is TGTGCCAGCAGTTTAGGACAGGGGGAGGTCGAGCAGTACTTC. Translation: CASSLGQGEVEQYF.

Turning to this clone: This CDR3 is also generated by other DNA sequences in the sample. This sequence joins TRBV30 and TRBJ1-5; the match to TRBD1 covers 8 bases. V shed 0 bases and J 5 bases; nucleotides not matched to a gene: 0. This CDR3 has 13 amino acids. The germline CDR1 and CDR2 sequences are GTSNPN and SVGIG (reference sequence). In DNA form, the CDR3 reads TGTGCCTGGAGTGTACAGGGGGATCAGCCCCAGCATTTT. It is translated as CAWSVQGDQPQHF.

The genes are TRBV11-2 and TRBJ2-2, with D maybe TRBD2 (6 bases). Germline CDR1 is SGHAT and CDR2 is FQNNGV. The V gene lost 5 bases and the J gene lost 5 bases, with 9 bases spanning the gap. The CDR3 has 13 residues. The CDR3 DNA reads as TGTGCCAGCAGCCCGGGAGTAACCGGGGAGCTGTTTTTT. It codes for CASSPGVTGELFF.